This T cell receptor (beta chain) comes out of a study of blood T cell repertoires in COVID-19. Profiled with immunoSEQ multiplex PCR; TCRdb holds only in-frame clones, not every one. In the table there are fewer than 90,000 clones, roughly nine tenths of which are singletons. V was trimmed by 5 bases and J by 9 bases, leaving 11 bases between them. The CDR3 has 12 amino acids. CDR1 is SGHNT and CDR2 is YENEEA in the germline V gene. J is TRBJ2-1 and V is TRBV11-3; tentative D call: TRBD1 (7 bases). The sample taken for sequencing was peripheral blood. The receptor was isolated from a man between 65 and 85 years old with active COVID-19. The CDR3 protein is CASSPQGGEQFF. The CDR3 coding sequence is TGTGCCAGCAGCCCCCAGGGGGGTGAGCAGTTCTTC. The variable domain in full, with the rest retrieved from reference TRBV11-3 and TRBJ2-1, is EAGVVQSPRYKIIEKKQPVAFWCNPISGHNTLYWYLQNLGQGPELLIRYENEEAVDDSQLPKDRFSAERLKGVDSTLKIQPAELGDSAVYLCASSPQGGEQFFGPGTRLTVL.